This is a list of T cell receptor beta chains from one sample in a study of cytomegalovirus exposure and HLA in healthy donors. Only in-frame clones appear in the TCRdb table, and some are missing; sequencing was by immunoSEQ multiplex PCR. The table has about 120,000 clones, over 70% seen once. Input material: PBMCs. All receptors derive from a woman aged 18-29 years in good health and CMV-seronegative. Both conserved end residues are part of each CDR3. A D gene is named only where the DNA matches it firmly. Clone size is shown for a subset of rows, as once, few, many or a class of expanded clone.

>.|TRBV18|TRBD1|TRBJ1-5
TGTGCCAGCTCACCACAGGGGGCGGGACAGCCCCAGCATTTT
CASSPQGAGQPQHF
>.|TRBV28|.|TRBJ1-4
TGTGCCAGCACCAGACAGCCGAGGGAAAAACTGTTTTTT
CASTRQPREKLFF
>.|TRBV9|TRBD2|TRBJ2-5
TGTGCCAGCAGCGTAGAGGCGGGAGTGGGACCCGCGTCGACCCAGTACTTC
CASSVEAGVGPASTQYF
>.|TRBV28|.|TRBJ1-1
TGTGCCAGCAGTTTAGGGGGGGCTAACACTGAAGCTTTCTTT
CASSLGGANTEAFF
>.|TRBV23-1|TRBD1|TRBJ2-7
TGCGCCATCACGGACAGGGGCAACTACGAGCAGTACTTC
CAITDRGNYEQYF
>.|TRBV5-1|.|TRBJ2-2
TGCGCCAGCAGCGGAAATCAGGGCACCGGGGAGCTGTTTTTT
CASSGNQGTGELFF
>.|TRBV7-2|TRBD2|TRBJ2-2
TGTGCCAGCACCCTTCTCGGGGGGACGAACACCGGGGAGCTGTTTTTT
CASTLLGGTNTGELFF
>.|TRBV27|.|TRBJ1-2
TGTGCCAGCAGTGGGCGCGACGGCTACACCTTC
CASSGRDGYTF
>.|TRBV11-2|TRBD2|TRBJ2-5
TGTGCCAGCAACTGGGGACTAGCGGTAGGGCAAGAGACCCAGTACTTC
CASNWGLAVGQETQYF
>.|TRBV10-3|TRBD1|TRBJ2-6
TGTGCCATCAGGGGGCTAGAGGGACAGGGGGCAGTGGGGGCCAACGTCCTGACTTTC
CAIRGLEGQGAVGANVLTF
>.|TRBV27|TRBD1|TRBJ1-1
TGTGCCAGCAGCCTTAGCAGGGGGCTGGGGACTGAAGCTTTCTTT
CASSLSRGLGTEAFF
>.|TRBV27|.|TRBJ1-2
TGTGCCAGTATGACAAAGGGAGGCTATGGCTACACCTTC
CASMTKGGYGYTF
>.|TRBV6-5|TRBD2|TRBJ2-7
TGTGCCAGCAGGGGGACTAGCGGGAGCGGCTACGAGCAGTACTTC
CASRGTSGSGYEQYF
>.|TRBV25-1|.|TRBJ1-1
TGTGCCAGCACTGACCCCAGGGCCAGCTTGGACACTGAAGCTTTCTTT
CASTDPRASLDTEAFF
>.|TRBV27|TRBD2|TRBJ2-7
TGTGCCAGCAGTTTATTATACGCTAGCGGTTACGAGCAGTACTTC
CASSLLYASGYEQYF
>.|TRBV13|.|TRBJ2-3
TGTGCCAGCAGCTTCTTCGGTCTTACAGATACGCAGTATTTT
CASSFFGLTDTQYF
>once|TRBV11-2|TRBD2|TRBJ2-7
TGTGCCAGCAGCTGGACTAGCGGGGAAACCTACGAGCAGTACTTC
CASSWTSGETYEQYF
>.|TRBV6-1|TRBD1|TRBJ2-7
TGTGCCAGCAAGAGCGGACAGGTGTCCTACGAGCAGTACTTC
CASKSGQVSYEQYF
>.|TRBV7-2|.|TRBJ2-2
TGTGCCAGCAGCCCCCCCCTAGACGCCGGGGAGCTGTTTTTT
CASSPPLDAGELFF
>.|TRBV2|.|TRBJ2-3
TGTGCCAGCAGTTTACAGGGCCCGATTCCCACAGATACGCAGTATTTT
CASSLQGPIPTDTQYF
>.|TRBV7-2|.|TRBJ1-1
TGTGCCAGCAGCCCCCCGTATCGCACTGAAGCTTTCTTT
CASSPPYRTEAFF
>.|TRBV4-3|TRBD1|TRBJ1-2
TGCGCCAGCAGCCAAGTTTCTGGGACAGGGGAAGGCTACACCTTC
CASSQVSGTGEGYTF